Each of the 29 T cell receptor beta chains below was sequenced from the same sample in a study of tumor-infiltrating lymphocytes in primary liver carcinoma. The researchers obtained blood RNA from unsorted whole blood and also extracted germline DNA. The template, 450 to 650 ng total RNA, yielded TCR beta cDNA made with a constant-region primer. It was through three nested multiplex PCR rounds of slightly modified ARM-PCR that TCR beta libraries arose. Two initial PCR rounds of approximately 10 cycles each paired TRBV1-TRBV30 forward primers with a C-beta reverse primer. A single record per CDR3 protein comes from TCRdb applying MiXCR to the multiplex PCR reads. The sample includes around 210,000 distinct CDR3 sequences, about 61% of them seen just once. Material: peripheral blood. These receptors were collected from a woman in her sixties or seventies with primary liver carcinoma and hepatitis B virus infection.

The chain employs TRBV29-1 and TRBJ2-1; 11 bases line up with TRBD2. The CDR3 has 15 amino acids. Germline V lookup: CDR1 SQVTM, CDR2 ANQGSEA. Unmatched junction bases numbered 5, after V lost 4 bases and J lost 3 bases. The CDR3 reads CSVVRGLAVYNEQFF. The CDR3 DNA sequence: TGCAGCGTTGTTAGGGGACTAGCGGTCTACAATGAGCAGTTCTTC.

Remarks on this clonotype: The junction departs from germline at one end; a sequencing error may be responsible. The chain joins TRBV6-5 to TRBJ1-2; 7 bases map to TRBD1. The germline V gene encodes CDR1 MNHEY and CDR2 SVGAGI. This CDR3 region has 14 residues. The CDR3 protein is CASSYRDSSYSYTF. The CDR3 DNA is TGTGCCAGCAGTTACCGGGACAGTAGCTATAGCTACACCTTC.

As to this clonotype: A read error may produce the germline difference seen at one junction end. This chain uses TRBV11-2 with TRBJ2-1; D call uncertain. CDR1 is SGHAT, CDR2 FQNNGV, per germline. The CDR3 totals 15 residues. The CDR3 sequence is CASSLGAESYNGQFF. CDR3 DNA: TGTGCCAGCAGCTTAGGTGCAGAATCCTACAATGGGCAGTTCTTC.

This chain connects TRBV6-1 to TRBJ1-6; a possible D gene is TRBD1 (6 bases). V lost 4 bases, J lost 10 bases, and 20 bases lay in between. Germline lookup yields CDR1 MNHNS and CDR2 SASEGT. The length of the CDR3 is 16 residues. Here the CDR3 DNA reads TGTGCCAGCAGTGGATCGGGGACACAACCGGGGTCACCCCTCCACTTT. The encoded protein is CASSGSGTQPGSPLHF.

As to this clonotype: One end of the junction is discordant with germline, which a read error may explain. The chain links TRBV14 to TRBJ2-7; D is ambiguous. This CDR3 spans 13 amino acids. Germline loops: CDR1 SGHDN, CDR2 FVKESK. The CDR3 bases are TGTGTCAGCAGCCAAGGGCCCAACTACGAGCAGTACTTC. This sequence encodes CVSSQGPNYEQYF.

The rearrangement uses TRBV12-3 or TRBV12-4 and TRBJ2-3, with 9 bases matching TRBD1. J was trimmed by 6 bases and V by 7 bases; bases with no gene match: 11. The CDR3 has 15 amino acids. The CDR3 region has the DNA TGTGCCAGCATCAGGAGACAGGGGGAGTACGATACGCAGTATTTT. Its protein product is CASIRRQGEYDTQYF.

On this clonotype itself: A much larger clone differs by one base, so this may be a read error. As the CDR3 is not closed by the conserved phenylalanine or tryptophan, this likely results from a read error. This chain links TRBV10-2 with TRBJ2-3; TRBD2 agrees at 10 bases. The CDR3 loop spans 16 amino acids. CDR1 and CDR2 from the germline V gene are WSHSY and SAAADI. V shed 2 bases, J shed 4 bases, and the junction held 6 bases outside the gene matches. CDR3 nucleotide sequence: TGCGCCAGCAGTGAGATTAGGCTAGCGGGAGCAGATACGCAGTATTAT. This encodes CASSEIRLAGADTQYY.

This clonotype was counted a few times. The genes are TRBV28 and TRBJ2-1; a possible D gene is TRBD2 (8 bases). There are 19 residues in the CDR3. V was clipped by 7 bases and J by 3 bases, with 28 bases between them. Germline V gene lookup returns CDR1 MDHEN and CDR2 SYDVKM. The CDR3 DNA sequence: TGTGCCAGCAACCCGGGGGGGGACAGTCTCCCATGGGTCTACAATGAGCAGTTCTTC. It specifies CASNPGGDSLPWVYNEQFF.

As concerns this clonotype: The junction differs from germline at one of its ends, possibly a read error. This chain's CDR3 is CAEKMNSEAFF. CDR3 in DNA: TGTGCCGAAAAGATGAACTCTGAAGCTTTCTTT. The rearrangement uses TRBV30 and TRBJ1-1; the D is unclear. From germline, CDR1 is GTSNPN and CDR2 SVGIG (reference sequence). This CDR3 comprises 11 residues.

Points on this clonotype: This may stem from a read error, because a much larger clone lies one nucleotide away. The CDR3 DNA is TGTGCCAGCAGTGAATTAGCGGGAGGGATGGGGGATACGCAGTATTTT. This encodes CASSELAGGMGDTQYF. The gene calls are TRBV6-1 and TRBJ2-3; 11 bases match TRBD2. Trimming took 2 bases from V and 6 from J; bases not matched to a gene: 7. Germline CDR1 MNHNS, CDR2 SASEGT. The CDR3 spans 16 residues.

This clonotype was detected many times. The chain is built from TRBV6-1 and TRBJ1-6; D is unclear. Germline CDR1 and CDR2: MNHNS and SASEGT. The V gene lost 4 bases and the J gene lost 7 bases, with 5 bases spanning the gap. The CDR3 is 12 residues long. The CDR3 DNA is TGTGCCAGCAGTGTCGCGAATTCACCCCTCCACTTT. This codes for CASSVANSPLHF.

This clonotype was picked up many times. This rearrangement joins TRBV6-5 to TRBJ1-4, with TRBD1 matching 8 bases. Germline-derived CDR1 and CDR2 are MNHEY and SVGAGI. The trim removed 8 bases at V and 1 base at J, leaving 3 bases unmatched. This CDR3 is built from 14 residues. CDR3 region: CASRDRKTNEKLFF. In nucleotides, the CDR3 is TGTGCCAGCCGGGACAGGAAAACTAATGAAAAACTGTTTTTT.

This clonotype was seen many times. The rearrangement uses TRBV6-5 and TRBJ1-1; TRBD1 agrees at 7 bases. The CDR3 has 15 amino acids. V lost 7 bases and J lost 8; bases outside the gene matches: 16. In germline, CDR1 is MNHEY, CDR2 SVGAGI. This CDR3 is CASTRGVPEVGEAFF. The CDR3 region has the DNA TGTGCCAGCACCAGGGGGGTGCCCGAGGTGGGAGAAGCTTTCTTT.

The count of this clonotype is one. At one end, the junction sequence differs from germline, possibly due to a read error. The V gene is TRBV4-1, the J gene TRBJ2-3; D might be TRBD1 (5 bases). The closer fit of TRBJ1-5 to the DNA end suggests the J call may be wrong. The CDR3 is 17 amino acids. Germline CDR1 MGHRA, CDR2 YSYEKL. CDR3 coding DNA: TGCCCCAGCAGCATTACTAGCGGGAGGGACCCCACAGATACGCAGCATTTT. This encodes CPSSITSGRDPTDTQHF.

This clonotype was observed many times. The chain joins TRBV10-2 to TRBJ2-7, with 8 nucleotides matching TRBD2. This CDR3 is built from 13 residues. V lost 6 bases, J lost 6 bases, and 7 bases stayed unmatched. The germline V gene encodes CDR1 WSHSY and CDR2 SAAADI. The CDR3 reads CASRVAGKREQYF. In DNA, the CDR3 is TGCGCCAGCAGAGTAGCGGGAAAGCGCGAGCAGTACTTC.

In this sample, this clonotype turned up many times. The chain couples TRBV29-1 to TRBJ2-3; the match to TRBD1 covers 8 bases. Losses at the gene ends were 6 bases for V and 2 bases for J; bases not matched to a gene: 4. Germline loops: CDR1 SQVTM, CDR2 ANQGSEA. The CDR3 runs 13 residues. CDR3 nucleotide sequence: TGCAGCGTGACAGGGGCCGACACAGATACGCAGTATTTT. This codes for CSVTGADTDTQYF.

Comments on this clonotype: The junction departs from germline at one end; a sequencing error may be responsible. The chain combines TRBV6-1 with TRBJ2-1, with D possibly TRBD2 on 6 matching bases. CDR3 size: 15 residues. Germline V gene lookup returns CDR1 MNHNS and CDR2 SASEGT. The CDR3, as DNA: TGTGCCAGCCCCCCGACGGGGAGGAGGGTCCGTGAGCACTTCTTC. It yields the protein CASPPTGRRVREHFF.

This sequence joins TRBV11-2 and TRBJ2-3, with unresolved D. V was clipped by 2 bases and J by 12 bases, with 15 bases between them. CDR3 length equals 13 residues. The germline V gene has CDR1 SGHAT and CDR2 FQNNGV. CDR3 DNA sequence: TGTGCCAGCAGCTTACTCCTCCCCGATCCCCAGTATTTT. Its translation: CASSLLLPDPQYF.

J is TRBJ2-1 and V is TRBV11-2; D is undetermined. The CDR3 runs 13 residues. Looked up from germline, CDR1 is SGHAT and CDR2 is FQNNGV. Deletions cut 2 bases from V and 2 bases from J, with 4 bases between. The CDR3 coding sequence is TGTGCCAGCAGCTTACTTACCTACAATGAGCAGTTCTTC. This translates into CASSLLTYNEQFF.

In the case of this clonotype: A much larger clone differs by one base, so this may be a read error. The chain carries TRBV12-3 or TRBV12-4 and TRBJ1-3; the D is unclear. The CDR3 sequence is 12 residues long. The CDR3 coding sequence is TGTGCCAGCAGTTACGCAGGAAACACCATACATTTT. The encoded protein is CASSYAGNTIHF.

The table lists this clonotype with many counts. The chain combines TRBV11-2 with TRBJ2-2; D may be TRBD1 (6 bases). The V and J ends lost 2 bases and 0 bases respectively, with 10 bases between them. CDR3 size: 16 residues. Germline CDR1 and CDR2: SGHAT and FQNNGV. CDR3 residues: CASSLLGGSNTGELFF. The CDR3 DNA reads TGTGCCAGCAGCTTATTAGGGGGATCGAACACCGGGGAGCTGTTTTTT.

This clonotype was counted a few times. The chain's CDR3 is CSVIENTEAFF. In DNA, the CDR3 is TGCAGCGTTATCGAGAACACTGAAGCTTTCTTT. The V and J genes are TRBV29-1 and TRBJ1-1, with D unclear. V was trimmed by 5 bases and J by 1 base, leaving 5 bases between them. Germline CDR1 and CDR2: SQVTM and ANQGSEA. The CDR3 spans 11 residues. Full variable domain (rest looked up from reference TRBV29-1 and TRBJ1-1): SAVISQKPSRDICQRGTSLTIQCQVDSQVTMMFWYRQQPGQSLTLIATANQGSEATYESGFVIDKFPISRPNLTFSTLTVSNMSPEDSSIYLCSVIENTEAFFGQGTRLTVV.

Remarks on this clonotype: It may be a read error: a sequence one base away is much more abundant. CDR3 sequence: CSSSDGLAGGPYTQYF. The CDR3 DNA follows: TGTTCCAGCAGTGATGGACTAGCGGGAGGGCCGTATACGCAGTATTTT. The chain recombines TRBV6-1 with TRBJ2-3, with TRBD2 matching over 15 bases. This CDR3 contains 16 residues. Per germline, CDR1 MNHNS and CDR2 SASEGT.

Concerning this clonotype itself: A much more abundant neighbour one base away suggests this may be a read error. The chain links TRBV6-5 to TRBJ1-1; D not resolved. Per the germline V gene, CDR1 is MNHEY and CDR2 is SVGAGI. This CDR3 is built from 13 residues. The CDR3 loop is CANSFSVVTEAFF. Here the CDR3 DNA reads TGTGCCAACAGTTTCTCGGTTGTGACTGAAGCTTTCTTT.

Notes on this clonotype: A much larger clone lies one base from this, so it may be a read error. The gene calls are TRBV5-5 and TRBJ2-1, with D possibly being TRBD2 (5 bases). The CDR3 covers 17 residues. Germline CDR1 and CDR2: SGHKS and YYEKEE (reference sequence). The CDR3 DNA reads TGTGCCAGCGGCTTGCCTCGAGCGGTCCGCCCCAACAATGAGCAGTTCTTC. It codes for CASGLPRAVRPNNEQFF.

This clonotype showed up many times. The chain recombines TRBV6-1 with TRBJ2-1, with 8 bases fitting TRBD2. Germline values: CDR1 MNHNS, CDR2 SASEGT. The ends lost 10 bases at V and 3 bases at J; junction bases unmatched: 8. The CDR3 consists of 14 residues. The CDR3 region is CATLPGGYYNEQFF. The CDR3 region has the DNA TGTGCCACCCTGCCGGGGGGGTACTACAATGAGCAGTTCTTC.

About this clonotype: This may be a read error: a much more frequent sequence differs by one nucleotide. The chain joins TRBV14 to TRBJ1-1, with unresolved D. CDR1 SGHDN and CDR2 FVKESK come from the germline V gene. The length of the CDR3 is 13 residues. The CDR3, as DNA: TGTGCCAGCAGCCACCAGTGGAACACTGAAGTTTTCTTT. Its translation: CASSHQWNTEVFF. The full variable domain, completed using reference TRBV14 and TRBJ1-1, is EAGVTQFPSHSVIEKGQTVTLRCDPISGHDNLYWYRRVMGKEIKFLLHFVKESKQDESGMPNNRFLAERTGGTYSTLKVQPAELEDSGVYFCASSHQWNTEVFFGQGTRLTVV.

This clonotype was counted a few times. The chain joins TRBV2 to TRBJ1-1, with D possibly being TRBD1 (5 bases). The germline V gene has CDR1 SNHLY and CDR2 FYNNEI. This CDR3 has 14 residues. Trimming left V 2 bases short and J 4 bases short, with 11 bases between. The CDR3 region has the DNA TGTGCCAGCAGTGAAACTAGGGGTAGCACTGAAGCTTTCTTT. Translated, it gives CASSETRGSTEAFF.

As for this clonotype: An end of the junction does not agree with germline; a read error may underlie this. The chain couples TRBV11-2 to TRBJ1-1, with a possible D match to TRBD1 (5 bases). The CDR3 is made up of 20 amino acids. Germline V gene lookup returns CDR1 SGHAT and CDR2 FQNNGV. CDR3 residues: CASSPHRYGHLRFWGYEAFF. CDR3 bases: TGTGCCAGCAGCCCACATCGGTACGGACACCTTCGCTTTTGGGGCTATGAAGCCTTCTTT.